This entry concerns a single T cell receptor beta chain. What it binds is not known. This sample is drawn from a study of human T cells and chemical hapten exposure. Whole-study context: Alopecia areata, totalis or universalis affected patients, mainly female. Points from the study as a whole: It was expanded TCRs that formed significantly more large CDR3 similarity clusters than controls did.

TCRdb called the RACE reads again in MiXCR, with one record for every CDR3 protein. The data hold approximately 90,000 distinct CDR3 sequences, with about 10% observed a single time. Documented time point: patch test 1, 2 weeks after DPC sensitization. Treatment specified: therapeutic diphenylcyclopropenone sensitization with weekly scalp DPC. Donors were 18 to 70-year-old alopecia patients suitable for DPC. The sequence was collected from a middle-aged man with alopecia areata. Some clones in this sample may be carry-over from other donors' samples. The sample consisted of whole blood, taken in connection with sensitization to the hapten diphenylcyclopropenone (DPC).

The CDR3 nucleotides are TGTGCCATCGCCTCTTTACCTCGGGATTCACCCCTCCACTTT. Its protein product is CAIASLPRDSPLHF. The V call is TRBV10-3, the J call TRBJ1-6; D is uncertain. This CDR3 is 14 amino acids long. Germline V lookup: CDR1 ENHRY, CDR2 SYGVKD. The V and J ends lost 8 bases and 8 bases respectively, with 16 bases between them.